Below, 5 T cell receptor beta chains from the same sample are listed, as sequenced in a study of CD8+CD57+ T cells in acquired aplastic anemia. The TCR beta profiling, which covered VDJ combination and CDR3 sequence, was carried out using genomic DNA as the template. TCRdb reprocessed the reads via MiXCR and lists one record per CDR3 protein. The sample comprises about 190,000 distinct CDR3 sequences, nearly 50% of which are singletons, and about 9.5% rests with the top ten. Sequenced patients had shown CD8+CD57+ cell expansion by flow cytometry. The sample consisted of sorted CD4+, CD8+, or CD8+CD57+ T cells (not recorded which) from PBMCs. These receptor sequences come from a human donor with aplastic anemia.

The V gene is TRBV4-1, the J gene TRBJ2-7; 9 bases line up with TRBD2. Losses at the gene ends were 2 bases for V and 7 bases for J; bases not matched to a gene: 6. Germline values: CDR1 MGHRA, CDR2 YSYEKL. The CDR3 extends over 14 amino acids. DNA of the CDR3: TGCGCCAGCAGCCAAACTAGCGGGTTCGAAGAGCAGTACTTC. Residues: CASSQTSGFEEQYF.

The chain recombines TRBV27 with TRBJ2-5; 7 bases line up with TRBD1. The germline V gene encodes CDR1 MNHEY and CDR2 SMNVEV (reference sequence). V lost 5 bases and J lost 2; bases outside the gene matches: 8. The CDR3 is 15 amino acids. CDR3 DNA sequence: TGTGCCAGCAGTGGGGACAGATTACTACAAGAGACCCAGTACTTC. Translation: CASSGDRLLQETQYF.

This clonotype was observed many times. CDR3 nucleotide sequence: TGTGCCACCCGGACAGGGGCCACAGATACGCAGTATTTT. Translation gives CATRTGATDTQYF. V is TRBV2 and J is TRBJ2-3; 9 bases match TRBD1. V lost 10 bases, J lost 2 bases, and 4 bases stayed unmatched. The germline CDR1 and CDR2 sequences are SNHLY and FYNNEI. CDR3 size: 13 residues.

Points on this clonotype: The junction does not match germline at one end; this may be a read error. This rearrangement joins TRBV24-1 to TRBJ2-5, with a possible D match to TRBD2 (6 bases). This CDR3 has 16 amino acids. CDR1 KGHDR and CDR2 SFDVKD come from the germline V gene. The CDR3 spells CATSDFREPHRETLYF. CDR3 bases: TGTGCCACCAGTGATTTCAGAGAGCCGCACCGGGAGACCCTGTACTTC.

The rearrangement joins TRBV11-2 to TRBJ1-6; 7 bases fit TRBD1. V shed 7 bases, J shed 11 bases, and the junction held 11 bases outside the gene matches. This CDR3 region has 14 residues. The germline V gene encodes CDR1 SGHAT and CDR2 FQNNGV. CDR3 nucleotides: TGTGCCAGCACCCTAGGGGGCACCTGGGCACCCCTCCACTTT. Amino acid sequence: CASTLGGTWAPLHF.